A selection of T cell receptor beta chains follows, all from one sample in a study of blood T cell repertoires in COVID-19. Measured with immunoSEQ multiplex PCR; TCRdb has only the in-frame clones, and not every one. The sample lists under 200,000 clones, roughly 86% occurring once. The sequenced sample was peripheral blood. The receptor source for this set is a man between 65 and 85 years old with acute or convalescent COVID-19. The CDR3 runs from the conserved cysteine through the conserved F or W.

V,CDR3
TRBV27,CASSLIGQGGYGYTF
TRBV5-4,CASSRTLSGGNNEQFF
TRBV7-3,CASSLAGGPRYYNEQFF
TRBV5-1,CASSLGVLSSYNEQFF
TRBV28,CASRPGGLYQETQYF
TRBV5-1,CASSPGAGASYEQYF
TRBV5-4,CASSYKTGSNYGYTF
TRBV29-1,CSVELGPAGFQETQYF
TRBV6-2/TRBV6-3,CASSYSGFGNTIYF
TRBV3-1/TRBV3-2,CASSLRDREGYTF
TRBV4-1,CASSPPPITPGLDEQYF
TRBV5-4,CASTGTGGLGYTF
TRBV7-3,CASSLSGIEETQYF
TRBV7-3,CASSQASSYNEQFF
TRBV6-5,CASSEKSYEQYF
TRBV7-9,CASSFYSNEKLFF
TRBV7-2,CASSFRGRDEQYF
TRBV29-1,CSVVSGADTQYF
TRBV27,CASSLWGQGFSGLTRELFF
TRBV7-2,CASSWPTTNEKLFF
TRBV15,CATNDRGDQPQHF
TRBV7-9,CASSLGLDYTQYF
TRBV9,CASSASPGQSISGNTIYF
TRBV15,CATSRGKGEGNSPLHF
TRBV24-1,CATSDSGPSYNEQFF
TRBV7-2,CASSLASGGVDNEQFF
TRBV5-8,CASSLAGNQPQHF
TRBV28,CASSGRLAGEEWFF
TRBV19,CASSIDHGRYYEQYF
TRBV5-1,CASSPRTGDYIYGYTF
TRBV5-1,CASSTWTGGDEQYF
TRBV5-1,CASSSTGEVGYTF
TRBV5-5,CASSLGAYNEQFF
TRBV11-1,CASSLGQRDTEAFF
TRBV29-1,CSGSTGAGNTIYF
TRBV6-6,CASSASGSGQYF
TRBV7-2,CASSLGGGRTEAFF
TRBV5-1,CASSSRDINGYTF
TRBV6-5,CASSWTSQETQYF
TRBV7-3,CASSSSGGELFF
TRBV7-9,CASSPGTIQPQHF
TRBV24-1,CATSDPLRGGEQFF
TRBV2,CATHRVLNEKLFF
TRBV27,CASSLSGRATSADTQYF
TRBV9,CASSPRRGTTEAFF
TRBV9,CASSPRAGTSETQYF
TRBV10-3,CAIMDSDNSPLHF
TRBV5-1,CASSLVGLAGMADTQYF
TRBV5-6,CASSLAPDYSGNTIYF
TRBV6-1,CASSGPGQATPLAKNIQYF
TRBV11-2,CASSLSGSSNEQFF
TRBV7-7,CASSSGGVAFTDTQYF
TRBV9,CASSVDGVQPQHF
TRBV7-7,CASSRSTGNTEAFF
TRBV7-2,CASSSNFAGDYNEQFF
TRBV10-3,CAISAHRDKAYF
TRBV10-3,CAISAGKDGYTF
TRBV27,CASSSPAGTEQYF
TRBV7-2,CASSQGSNQPQHF